Described below is a single TCR beta chain sequence and its context. Its cognate antigen is unknown. This record comes from a study of cytomegalovirus exposure and HLA in healthy donors. Germline values: CDR1 KGHSH, CDR2 LQKENI. V lost 3 bases, J lost 5 bases, and 16 bases lay in between. This CDR3 is built from 16 residues. Study-wide findings and caveats: Among TCR beta chains, those listed as cytomegalovirus-associated numbered over 150. By HLA locus, TCR association rates varied in a later analysis, with DRB1 showing the most and HLA-C the fewest. Several of the most significant clusters were apparently associated with common viral pathogens in a later analysis. In a later analysis, TCR beta V- and J-gene trimming showed a link to a missense DCLRE1C variant.

Amplification used 60 Vbeta primers and 13 Jbeta primers. Produced via immunoSEQ multiplex PCR; TCRdb's table is partial and in-frame only. The sample has 75,000 to 90,000 clones, more than 60% seen once. The chain joins TRBV18 to TRBJ1-4; D ambiguous. This receptor was identified in a male donor in good health and CMV-seropositive. Sequencing was carried out using PBMCs. CDR3 loop: CASSPRIPRLNEKLFF. Here the CDR3 DNA reads TGTGCCAGCTCACCGAGGATCCCCAGATTGAATGAAAAACTGTTTTTT.